This TCR beta chain derives from a study of technical replicates of blood from a few donors. This clone was recorded once. Libraries were prepared by immunoSEQ multiplex PCR; TCRdb keeps only in-frame clonotypes and omits some of them. The sample has 79,000 or so clones, around 96% seen once. Looked up from germline, CDR1 is SGHNT and CDR2 is YENEEA. The V gene lost 3 bases and the J gene lost 4 bases, with 9 bases spanning the gap. This CDR3 comprises 13 residues. Sequencing input: T cells isolated from PBMCs. The clonotype originates from a human donor in good health. This chain uses TRBV11-3 with TRBJ1-1; D unclear. CDR3 in amino acids: CASSFTRVTEAFF. CDR3 in DNA: TGTGCCAGCAGCTTTACGAGGGTCACTGAAGCTTTCTTT.